This TCR beta chain was sequenced for a study of T-cell reconstitution after alpha-beta-depleted transplantation in children. Study-wide points: Newly generated T cells supplied most T-cell counts and diversity one year post-transplant.

This clonotype was seen many times. Antigen: not known. As it was prepared, the TCRbeta library received unique molecular identifiers. A single record per CDR3 protein comes from TCRdb applying MiXCR to the PCR reads. The repertoire has under 400,000 distinct CDR3 sequences, more than 20% of them found once; the top ten carry roughly 9.7%. The source is a male patient younger than 18 who had a stem cell transplant for acute lymphoblastic leukemia, so the T cells may come from the graft donor. The specimen was PBMCs, mostly from graft donor cells, collected 180 days after TCRalphabeta/CD19-depleted stem cell transplant.

The CDR3 sequence: CSASVPGLLSYEQYF. In DNA form, the CDR3 reads TGCAGTGCTAGCGTACCGGGTCTCCTATCCTACGAGCAGTACTTC. V and J are TRBV20-1 and TRBJ2-7; D unclear. The CDR3 length is 15 residues. Germline loops: CDR1 DFQATT, CDR2 SNEGSKA (reference sequence). V gave up 3 bases and J gave up 1 base, with 16 bases separating them.